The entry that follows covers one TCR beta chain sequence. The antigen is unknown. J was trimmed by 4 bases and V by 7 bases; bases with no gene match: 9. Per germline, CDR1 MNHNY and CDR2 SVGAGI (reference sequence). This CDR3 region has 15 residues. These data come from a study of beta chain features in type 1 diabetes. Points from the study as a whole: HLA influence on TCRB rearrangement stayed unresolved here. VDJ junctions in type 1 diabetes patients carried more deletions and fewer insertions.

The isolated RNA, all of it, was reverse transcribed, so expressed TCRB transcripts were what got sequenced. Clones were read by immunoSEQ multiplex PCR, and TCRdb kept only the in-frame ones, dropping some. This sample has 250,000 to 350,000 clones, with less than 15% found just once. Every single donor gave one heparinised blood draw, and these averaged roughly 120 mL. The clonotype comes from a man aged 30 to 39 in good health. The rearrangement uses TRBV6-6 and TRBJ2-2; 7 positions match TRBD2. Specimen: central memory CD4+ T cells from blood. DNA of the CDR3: TGTGCCAGCAACTCTGCGTTAGCGGGCACCGGGGAGCTGTTTTTT. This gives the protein CASNSALAGTGELFF.